This T cell receptor (beta chain) was observed in a study of blood T cell repertoires in COVID-19. About the study: Italy, Spain and the United States were the sources of the convalescent and acute COVID-19 samples. Nucleic acid was either cDNA or gDNA, and it came from T cells, B-cell-depleted T cells, or PBMCs.

From germline, CDR1 is SNHLY and CDR2 FYNNEI. The CDR3 is 14 residues long. The junction had 8 bases not matched to a gene; V was cut back by 10 bases and J by 1 base. In the original processing: By means of reference gene primer amplification, nucleated cell counts were estimated. Using immunoSEQ multiplex PCR, the repertoire was profiled, and TCRdb retains in-frame clones only, with some absent. Clone size and the V and J calls come from that table; the DNA yielded D and trimming. Counted here are around 60,000 clones, 88% occurring once; the ten biggest clones make up under 5%. This receptor was obtained from a man in his 70s with acute or convalescent COVID-19. Sequenced sample: peripheral blood. V usage is TRBV2 and J usage is TRBJ2-3; 7 nucleotides line up with TRBD2. CDR3 residues: CANRLALGTDTQYF. For the CDR3, the DNA is TGTGCCAATCGACTAGCCCTTGGCACAGATACGCAGTATTTT.